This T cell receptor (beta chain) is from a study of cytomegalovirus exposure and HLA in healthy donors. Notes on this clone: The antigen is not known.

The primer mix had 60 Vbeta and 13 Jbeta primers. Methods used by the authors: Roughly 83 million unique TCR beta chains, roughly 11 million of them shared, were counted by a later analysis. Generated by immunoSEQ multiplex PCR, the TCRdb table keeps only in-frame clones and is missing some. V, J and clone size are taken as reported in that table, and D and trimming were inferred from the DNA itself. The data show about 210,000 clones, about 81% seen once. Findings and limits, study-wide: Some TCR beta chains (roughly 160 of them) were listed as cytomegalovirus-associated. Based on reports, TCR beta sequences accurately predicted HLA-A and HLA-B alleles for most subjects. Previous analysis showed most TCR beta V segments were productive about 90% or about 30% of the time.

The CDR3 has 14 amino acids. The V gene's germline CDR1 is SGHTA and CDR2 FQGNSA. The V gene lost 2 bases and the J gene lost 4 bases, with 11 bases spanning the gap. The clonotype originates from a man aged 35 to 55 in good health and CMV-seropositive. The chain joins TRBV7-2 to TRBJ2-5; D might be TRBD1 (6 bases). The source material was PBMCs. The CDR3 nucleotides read TGTGCCAGCAGCTTATCGCCAGGGGTAGAGACCCAGTACTTC. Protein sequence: CASSLSPGVETQYF.